The 25 T cell receptor beta chains listed next were all sequenced from one sample in a study of glioma-infiltrating T cells. Using RNA template, CDR3s of TCR alpha and beta were amplified with iRepertoire arm-PCR. Each CDR3 protein is one row after TCRdb ran MiXCR on the multiplex PCR reads. The sample includes 150,000 to 200,000 distinct CDR3 sequences, under 55% of them seen just once. Sequencing input: glioma tissue, nonneoplastic brain tissue, or PBMCs (not recorded which). These receptors all stem from a human donor with low-grade glioma or glioblastoma, undergoing nonglioma brain surgery, or in good health (not recorded which).

The chain recombines TRBV29-1 with TRBJ2-1; TRBD1 matches at 8 bases. Germline values: CDR1 SQVTM, CDR2 ANQGSEA. The CDR3 has 13 residues. V lost 3 bases and J lost 10; bases outside the gene matches: 8. CDR3 bases: TGCAGCGTTGATGGGACAGGCGTGGTCGAGCAGTTCTTC. Translating gives CSVDGTGVVEQFF.

Details on this clonotype: A much larger clone lies one base from this, so it may be a read error. V gene TRBV28 combines with J gene TRBJ2-1; D unresolved. Germline CDR1 reads MDHEN; CDR2 reads SYDVKM. The CDR3 has 16 amino acids. CDR3 sequence (DNA): TGTGCCAGCAGTTTAAAGGGCTCCGTTTCCTACAATGAGCATTTCTTC. Protein: CASSLKGSVSYNEHFF.

This clonotype was seen at least ten times. The genes are TRBV6-1 and TRBJ2-1, with D possibly being TRBD2 (9 bases). Deletions cut 6 bases from V and 7 bases from J, with 16 bases between. This CDR3 is 14 amino acids long. Per the germline V gene, CDR1 is MNHNS and CDR2 is SASEGT. In nucleotides, the CDR3 is TGTGCCAGCAGCAGGGGGCTAGCGGGAAATGAGCAGTTCTTC. Encoded protein: CASSRGLAGNEQFF.

Worth noting for this clonotype: One base away lies a much larger clone, so this may be a sequencing read error. The genes are TRBV7-2 and TRBJ1-5, with 8 nucleotides matching TRBD1. The CDR3 has 15 residues. The germline V gene has CDR1 SGHTA and CDR2 FQGNSA. The CDR3 DNA is TGTGCCATCAGTAAGACAGGGGATAGCAATCAGCCCAAGCATTTT. Translating it yields CAISKTGDSNQPKHF.

This clonotype was detected ten times or more. The chain combines TRBV20-1 with TRBJ2-7, with 9 bases that match TRBD2. V trimming: 1 base; J trimming: 2 bases; junction bases outside the gene matches: 6. The CDR3 loop spans 15 amino acids. Germline CDR1 DFQATT, CDR2 SNEGSKA (reference sequence). CDR3 amino acids: CSARAPTSGPYEQYF. In DNA form, the CDR3 reads TGCAGTGCTAGAGCCCCGACTAGCGGCCCCTACGAGCAGTACTTC.

The gene calls are TRBV10-3 and TRBJ2-7; D might be TRBD2 (5 bases). Between the trimmed V and J ends, which lost 3 bases and 5 bases, there was a span of 11 bases. This CDR3 has 13 amino acids. Germline lookup yields CDR1 ENHRY and CDR2 SYGVKD. CDR3 nucleotides: TGTGCCATCAGTGACGGGGAGCTTCACGAGCAGTACTTC. Residues: CAISDGELHEQYF.

Worth noting for this clonotype: This sequence may be a read error, since a much larger clone differs from it by one base. The chain recombines TRBV6-1 with TRBJ2-1; the match to TRBD1 covers 9 bases. The germline V gene has CDR1 MNHNS and CDR2 SASEGT. The CDR3 has 17 amino acids. The chain's CDR3 is CASRTTKTGGSTNGQFF. DNA of the CDR3: TGTGCCAGCAGAACGACGAAGACAGGGGGGAGTACCAATGGGCAGTTCTTC.

This clonotype showed up many times. CDR3 DNA: TGTGCCAGCAGTGGTGGGACAGGGGGTCGCGAGCAGTACTTC. It codes for CASSGGTGGREQYF. The gene calls are TRBV6-1 and TRBJ2-7, with 11 bases aligning to TRBD1. Germline V gene sequence: CDR1 MNHNS, CDR2 SASEGT. The CDR3 has 14 residues. The V segment lost 4 bases and the J segment 6 bases; nucleotides outside the gene matches: 5.

This rearrangement joins TRBV7-7 to TRBJ2-7, with 7 bases lining up with TRBD2. This CDR3 is 14 amino acids long. Germline CDR1 reads SSHAT; CDR2 reads FNYEAQ (reference sequence). The CDR3 loop is CVSSQGLGPYEQYF. CDR3 nucleotide sequence: TGTGTTAGCAGCCAAGGACTAGGGCCCTACGAGCAGTACTTC.

This clonotype appeared a few times. The rearrangement links TRBV2 to TRBJ1-2, with D uncertain. Germline CDR1 SNHLY, CDR2 FYNNEI. The length of the CDR3 is 13 residues. V was trimmed by 7 bases and J by 1 base, leaving 10 bases between them. CDR3 bases: TGTGCCAGCACCGAAGTGGTTAACTATGGCTACACCTTC. As protein: CASTEVVNYGYTF. The whole variable domain, filled in from reference TRBV2 and TRBJ1-2, reads EPEVTQTPSHQVTQMGQEVILRCVPISNHLYFYWYRQILGQKVEFLVSFYNNEISEKSEIFDDQFSVERPDGSNFTLKIRSTKLEDSAMYFCASTEVVNYGYTFGSGTRLTVV.

The chain employs TRBV9 and TRBJ2-5; TRBD2 agrees at 14 bases. The V gene end was trimmed by 4 bases and the J gene end by 4 bases; junction bases not matched to a gene: 9. The CDR3 totals 17 residues. Germline V gene sequence: CDR1 SGDLS, CDR2 YYNGEE. DNA of the CDR3: TGTGCCAGCAGCACGGGACTAGCGGGAGCAGGAAGAGAGACCCAGTACTTC. Its translation: CASSTGLAGAGRETQYF.

The chain uses TRBV7-2 and TRBJ2-3; 11 bases fit TRBD2. The CDR3 contains 17 residues. Losses at the gene ends were 3 bases for V and 5 bases for J; bases not matched to a gene: 10. Germline CDR1 and CDR2: SGHTA and FQGNSA. The CDR3 region is CASSFSGTSGGKDTQYF. CDR3 nucleotides: TGTGCCAGCAGCTTTTCCGGGACTAGCGGTGGCAAAGATACGCAGTATTTT.

The sample holds one count of this clonotype. Possible read error: a much larger clone is one base away. The rearrangement links TRBV6-4 to TRBJ1-1; D call uncertain. Germline V gene lookup returns CDR1 MRHNA and CDR2 SNTAGT. The CDR3 totals 14 residues. The germline V and J ends were trimmed by 3 bases and 1 base, with 9 bases remaining between them. The CDR3 bases are TGTGCCAGCAGTGAGAGTTCCGGGAACACTGAAGCTTTCTTT. Protein sequence: CASSESSGNTEAFF.

This sequence joins TRBV3-1 and TRBJ2-1, with TRBD2 identical over 9 bases. This CDR3 region has 23 residues. The J segment lost 1 base and the V segment lost 0 bases, leaving 22 bases of the junction unmatched. Germline assignment: CDR1 LGHDT and CDR2 YNNKEL (reference sequence). DNA for the CDR3: TGTGCCAGCAGCCAAGAACCCCCCTTTACCCTAGCGGGAAAGCAGGTATCCTACAATGAGCAGTTCTTC. Amino acid sequence: CASSQEPPFTLAGKQVSYNEQFF.

This clonotype was counted a few times. This chain links TRBV6-4 with TRBJ2-1, with TRBD1 matching over 8 bases. Per germline, CDR1 MRHNA and CDR2 SNTAGT. The CDR3 is 14 residues long. V lost 7 bases, J lost 9 bases, and 11 bases stayed unmatched. The CDR3 sequence is CASTPTGAHGEQFF. The CDR3 coding sequence is TGTGCCAGCACCCCGACAGGGGCTCACGGTGAGCAGTTCTTC.

The chain recombines TRBV6-1 with TRBJ2-3; D is possibly TRBD1 (5 bases). Germline CDR1 reads MNHNS; CDR2 reads SASEGT. Trimming shortened V by 6 bases and J by 2 bases, and 18 bases separated the two germline ends. This CDR3 is 16 amino acids long. CDR3 loop: CASSPMGLGATDTQYF. The CDR3, as DNA: TGTGCCAGCAGCCCGATGGGCCTAGGGGCCACAGATACGCAGTATTTT.

Concerning this clonotype itself: One base away lies a much larger clone, so this may be a sequencing read error. J is TRBJ2-5 and V is TRBV28; D gene unclear. Germline V CDR1 and CDR2: MDHEN, SYDVKM. CDR3 length: 12 amino acids. Here the CDR3 reads CASSAVRETEYF. The DNA of the CDR3 is TGTGCCAGCAGCGCCGTTAGAGAGACCGAGTACTTC.

The genes are TRBV19 and TRBJ1-5, with a weak D call TRBD1 (6 bases). Germline V gene lookup returns CDR1 LNHDA and CDR2 SQIVND (reference sequence). The V end was cut by 8 bases, the J end by 4 bases, with 27 bases between. The CDR3 is made up of 18 amino acids. Here the CDR3 reads CASSGWGGGPSSNQPQHF. The DNA for the CDR3 is TGTGCCAGTTCCGGCTGGGGTGGGGGCCCCTCTAGTAATCAGCCCCAGCATTTT.

This clonotype was recorded at least ten times. The gene calls are TRBV6-1 and TRBJ1-2; the D gene is possibly TRBD1 (5 bases). V shed 7 bases and J shed 0 bases, with 9 bases lying between them. This CDR3 has 13 amino acids. Germline V gene lookup returns CDR1 MNHNS and CDR2 SASEGT. The CDR3 DNA is TGTGCCAGCATCGACAGCACTAACTATGGCTACACCTTC. It codes for CASIDSTNYGYTF.

The sample holds a few counts of this clonotype. The V gene is TRBV2, the J gene TRBJ2-1, with a weak D call TRBD1 (6 bases). The CDR3 contains 13 residues. Between the trimmed V and J ends, which lost 7 bases and 9 bases, there was a span of 16 bases. The germline gives CDR1 SNHLY, CDR2 FYNNEI. The CDR3 nucleotides are TGTGCCAGCATTTGGGAGTCGACAGGTGAGCAGTTCTTC. Translating gives CASIWESTGEQFF.

This chain connects TRBV11-1 to TRBJ2-7; D may be TRBD2 (6 bases). Per the germline V gene, CDR1 is SGHAT and CDR2 is FQDESV (reference sequence). The CDR3 is 16 amino acids. With 5 bases removed from V and 2 bases from J, the gap between germline ends came to 19 bases. Here the CDR3 reads CASSEPSVLPPYEQYF. CDR3 coding DNA: TGTGCCAGCAGCGAACCTAGCGTGTTACCCCCCTACGAGCAGTACTTC.

The chain couples TRBV19 to TRBJ2-3, with D uncertain. Trimming pared 1 base from V and 3 bases from J, leaving 11 bases between. This CDR3 comprises 15 residues. In germline, CDR1 is LNHDA, CDR2 SQIVND (reference sequence). The CDR3 here is CASSIVARRTDTQYF. Here the CDR3 DNA reads TGTGCCAGTAGTATAGTGGCCAGGCGAACAGATACGCAGTATTTT.

This clonotype has at least ten counts. V is TRBV7-2 and J is TRBJ2-3; the D is unclear. Trimming left V 1 base short and J 5 bases short, with 7 bases between. Germline CDR1 and CDR2: SGHTA and FQGNSA. The CDR3 runs 13 residues. The CDR3 spells CASSLGYIDTQYF. Here the CDR3 DNA reads TGTGCCAGCAGCTTAGGGTACATAGATACGCAGTATTTT.

V usage is TRBV27 and J usage is TRBJ2-1; D tentatively fits TRBD1 or TRBD2 (7 bases each). There are 13 residues in the CDR3. The V end was cut by 6 bases, the J end by 8 bases, with 14 bases between. Germline V lookup: CDR1 MNHEY, CDR2 SMNVEV (reference sequence). CDR3 protein: CASRGGGTYEQFF. As DNA, the CDR3 is TGTGCCAGCAGGGGAGGGGGCACCTATGAGCAGTTCTTC.

This chain joins TRBV19 and TRBJ1-1, with D possibly matching TRBD1 (5 bases). This CDR3 is 13 amino acids long. Germline V gene data show CDR1 as LNHDA and CDR2 as SQIVND (reference sequence). The ends were cut back, 4 bases at V and 4 bases at J, with 10 bases in the middle. This CDR3 reads CASSTQRGTEAFF. CDR3 sequence (DNA): TGTGCCAGTAGTACCCAAAGGGGCACTGAAGCTTTCTTT.